Listed below are T cell receptor beta chains from one sample, sequenced in a study of technical replicates of blood from a few donors. Clones were read by immunoSEQ multiplex PCR, and TCRdb kept only the in-frame ones, dropping some. The sample has some 80,000 clones, about 81% seen once. Material for sequencing was PBMCs. The receptor source for this set is a human donor in good health. Some clones in this sample may be carry-over from other donors' samples. The CDR3 runs from the conserved cysteine through the conserved F or W. The D gene is left open where the match is weak. Size tells how often a clone was seen (once, few, many) or the class of an expanded clone, and some rows leave it out.

V,size,J,D,DNA,CDR3
TRBV9,-,TRBJ2-2,TRBD2,TGTGCCAGCAGCACTAGCGGGGGGGCCTCCGGGGAGCTGTTTTTT,CASSTSGGASGELFF
TRBV5-6,-,TRBJ2-1,-,TGTGCCAGCAGGACCGGGAAATCTGAGCAGTTCTTC,CASRTGKSEQFF
TRBV19,-,TRBJ2-5,-,TGTGCCAGTAGTATAAGGAAAAGCGGACCCCAAGAGACCCAGTACTTC,CASSIRKSGPQETQYF
TRBV30,-,TRBJ2-6,-,TGTGCCTGGAGTGTCCCAGGGAACCCTGGGGCCAACGTCCTGACTTTC,CAWSVPGNPGANVLTF
TRBV27,-,TRBJ2-1,-,TGTGCCAGCAGTTTATGGTTGAGCTCCTACAATGAGCAGTTCTTC,CASSLWLSSYNEQFF
TRBV4-1,-,TRBJ1-3,TRBD1,TGCGCCAGCAGCCAAGAAGGCCAGGGGGTCTCTGGAAACACCATATATTTT,CASSQEGQGVSGNTIYF
TRBV29-1,-,TRBJ2-6,-,TGCAGCGTAGCTCCGGGGTCCCCACGCTCTGGGGCCAACGTCCTGACTTTC,CSVAPGSPRSGANVLTF
TRBV15,-,TRBJ2-5,-,TGTGCCACCAGCAGCGGGACTCAAGAGACCCAGTACTTC,CATSSGTQETQYF
TRBV9,-,TRBJ2-7,TRBD2,TGTGCCAGCAGCGTAGGGACTAGCGTAAGCGAGCAGTACTTC,CASSVGTSVSEQYF
TRBV7-2,-,TRBJ2-7,-,TGTGCCAGCAGCTCGTCAACAGGACCGTCCTACGAGCAGTACTTC,CASSSSTGPSYEQYF
TRBV5-6,-,TRBJ1-1,-,TGTGCCAGCAGCTCCCGGGGGGGCCGGACTGAAGCTTTCTTT,CASSSRGGRTEAFF
TRBV6-1,-,TRBJ2-2,TRBD2,TGTGCCAGCAGTGCGTCCGGACTAGCGGGAACAGTAAACACCGGGGAGCTGTTTTTT,CASSASGLAGTVNTGELFF
TRBV9,-,TRBJ2-1,TRBD2,TGTGCCAGCAGCTATAAAACTCTAGCGGGAGACCAATCGAATGAGCAGTTCTTC,CASSYKTLAGDQSNEQFF
TRBV7-9,few,TRBJ1-2,-,TGTGCCAGCAGCTTGCAGGGGAACTATGGCTACACCTTC,CASSLQGNYGYTF
TRBV7-9,few,TRBJ2-2,TRBD1,TGTGCCAGCAGCCGTACCGCCGGGACAGCAAACGGGGAGCTGTTTTTT,CASSRTAGTANGELFF
TRBV10-3,once,TRBJ1-2,TRBD1,TGTGCCATCAGTGATGGACAGGGTAACTATGGCTACACCTTC,CAISDGQGNYGYTF
TRBV19,-,TRBJ1-5,-,TGTGCCAGTAGTTTGGCAGGTTATAGCAATCAGCCCCAGCATTTT,CASSLAGYSNQPQHF
TRBV6-5,few,TRBJ1-2,TRBD1,TGTGCCAGCGGACAGGGGAACTATGGCTACACCTTC,CASGQGNYGYTF
TRBV5-5,-,TRBJ1-4,TRBD1,TGTGCCAGCAGCGTCCCGGGACAGACTAATGAAAAACTGTTTTTT,CASSVPGQTNEKLFF
TRBV7-3,-,TRBJ1-3,-,TGTGCCAGCAGCTTAACTGGCGGTCAGGGCACACCTCTCTATTTT,CASSLTGGQGTPLYF
TRBV5-1,-,TRBJ2-3,TRBD2,TGCGCCAGCAGCCCCCAGGTAGCGGGGGGTACAGAAGCGCAGTATTTT,CASSPQVAGGTEAQYF
TRBV7-9,-,TRBJ2-1,TRBD1,TGTGCCAGCAGCTCCATAGGGGGCGGTTACAATGAGCAGTTCTTC,CASSSIGGGYNEQFF
TRBV30,once,TRBJ1-5,-,TGTGCCTGGAGCATAAGGACAGCCAGCAATCAGCCCCAGCATTTT,CAWSIRTASNQPQHF
TRBV19,-,TRBJ2-3,-,TGTGCCAGTAGTATCAGGGAAACTAGCACAGATACGCAGTATTTT,CASSIRETSTDTQYF
TRBV10-3,-,TRBJ1-5,-,TGTGCCATCAGTACAGACAATCAGCCCCAGCATTTT,CAISTDNQPQHF
TRBV4-1,-,TRBJ1-1,-,TGCGCCAGCAGCCCTTACGAGATGAACACTGAAGCTTTCTTT,CASSPYEMNTEAFF
TRBV9,-,TRBJ2-7,TRBD2,TGTGCCAGCAGCGTAGGTAGCGGGTCTTCCTACGAGCAGTACTTC,CASSVGSGSSYEQYF
TRBV5-1,-,TRBJ1-2,TRBD1,TGCGCCAGCAGCGCGGACAGGGCTTTCTCTGGCTACACCTTC,CASSADRAFSGYTF
TRBV28,-,TRBJ2-1,TRBD2,TGTGCCAGCAGTTTACGAACTAGCGGGAGCTACAATGAGCAGTTCTTC,CASSLRTSGSYNEQFF
TRBV25-1,few,TRBJ1-4,TRBD1,TGTGCCAGCAGGGAAAGACAGGGGGTGGAAAAACTGTTTTTT,CASRERQGVEKLFF
TRBV30,many,TRBJ1-1,TRBD1,TGTGCCTGTTACCCGACAGGGTCGGGTGGCACTGAAGCTTTCTTT,CACYPTGSGGTEAFF
TRBV29-1,few,TRBJ1-2,-,TGCAGCGCTGCAGACGACAGATTTAGGAGCGGCTACACCTTC,CSAADDRFRSGYTF
TRBV4-2,-,TRBJ1-4,-,TGTGCCAGCAGCCAAGAAGACAGTAGGCCAAGTGAAAAACTGTTTTTT,CASSQEDSRPSEKLFF
TRBV7-9,few,TRBJ2-7,-,TGTGCCAGCAGCCTGAGCGGGACAGGCTACGAGCAGTACTTC,CASSLSGTGYEQYF
TRBV19,once,TRBJ1-2,-,TGTGCCAGCCGACTCGACGGGAACTATGGCTACACCTTC,CASRLDGNYGYTF
TRBV5-6,few,TRBJ2-4,-,TGTGCCAGCAGCTTGTTCAGCAAAAACATTCAGTACTTC,CASSLFSKNIQYF
TRBV15,-,TRBJ2-7,-,TGTGCCACCAGCGTCGGGGGGCTATACGAGCAGTACTTC,CATSVGGLYEQYF
TRBV4-2,-,TRBJ2-7,-,TGTGCCAGCAGCCAAAGCGGTACCTACGAGCAGTACTTC,CASSQSGTYEQYF
TRBV7-8,-,TRBJ2-7,-,TGTGCCAGCAGCTTAGCTTTGGGGGGGCTCTACGAGCAGTACTTC,CASSLALGGLYEQYF
TRBV29-1,-,TRBJ2-1,TRBD1,TGCAGCGTAACCGGGACAGGTGCAAATGAGCAGTTCTTC,CSVTGTGANEQFF
TRBV12-5,-,TRBJ1-5,-,TGTGCTAGCGGATCAGGGAATCAGCCCCAGCATTTT,CASGSGNQPQHF
TRBV5-1,-,TRBJ2-5,TRBD2,TGCGCCAGCAGCTTGGGCCAAAACCGGGAGGGGGAGACCCAGTACTTC,CASSLGQNREGETQYF
TRBV4-3,-,TRBJ2-7,TRBD2,TGCGCCAGCAGCCAAGATTTCCAGCGGGGGCCCTACGAGCAGTACTTC,CASSQDFQRGPYEQYF
TRBV19,-,TRBJ2-1,TRBD2,TGTGCCAGCAGAGCTCAGCCGGGACTAGCGGCTCTATACAATGAGCAGTTCTTC,CASRAQPGLAALYNEQFF
TRBV7-6,-,TRBJ2-3,-,TGTGCCAGCAGCTTAGGGGGGGACACAGATACGCAGTATTTT,CASSLGGDTDTQYF
TRBV29-1,-,TRBJ1-1,-,TGCAGCGTTGATTTTCCCGCAGAGAACACTGAAGCTTTCTTT,CSVDFPAENTEAFF
TRBV7-7,-,TRBJ2-2,-,TGTGCCAGCAGCTTAACAGGGACCGGGGAGCTGTTTTTT,CASSLTGTGELFF
TRBV6-1,few,TRBJ2-1,-,TGTGCCAGCAGTGAGGAACTAGTCCGAAGGGAGCAGTTCTTC,CASSEELVRREQFF
TRBV10-3,-,TRBJ2-3,-,TGTGCCATCAGTCCAGGGGACACAGATACGCAGTATTTT,CAISPGDTDTQYF
TRBV5-1,-,TRBJ2-5,TRBD2,TGCGCCAGCAGCTTTTCCGGGACTAGCGTAGAGACCCAGTACTTC,CASSFSGTSVETQYF
TRBV29-1,-,TRBJ1-1,TRBD1,TGCAGCGTTGGACAGGGGGAAGGCACTGAAGCTTTCTTT,CSVGQGEGTEAFF
TRBV18,once,TRBJ1-5,-,TGTGCCAGCTCACCACCGGAAATGGGCCAGGGGCCCCAGCATTTT,CASSPPEMGQGPQHF
TRBV7-3,-,TRBJ2-7,TRBD2,TGTGCCAGCAGCTTAGATGGACTAGCGGGGGCCGAGCAGTACTTC,CASSLDGLAGAEQYF
TRBV19,-,TRBJ2-2,TRBD1,TGTGCCAGTAGTATGGGACAGGGCGGGGAGCTGTTTTTT,CASSMGQGGELFF